The 24 T cell receptor beta chains given below trace back to one sample, sequenced in a study of metastatic and nonmetastatic thyroid tumors. The entire patient cohort was treatment-naive prior to thyroid surgery. TCRdb reprocessed the PCR reads using MiXCR. The sample has 26,000 or so clones, 3.7% seen once. The specimen sequenced was blood. The receptor source for this set is a male donor with papillary thyroid cancer or a benign thyroid nodule (not recorded which). Some clones in this sample may be carry-over from other donors' samples.

This chain links TRBV28 with TRBJ1-1; D unclear. The V and J ends lost 5 bases and 0 bases respectively, with 16 bases between them. The CDR3 is 16 amino acids. Germline V gene data show CDR1 as MDHEN and CDR2 as SYDVKM. The CDR3 DNA reads as TGTGCCAGCAGTCCCAGAGCACGGGAGCTGAACACTGAAGCTTTCTTT. As protein: CASSPRARELNTEAFF. Combining the CDR3 with reference TRBV28 and TRBJ1-1 gives the whole variable domain DVKVTQSSRYLVKRTGEKVFLECVQDMDHENMFWYRQDPGLGLRLIYFSYDVKMKEKGDIPEGYSVSREKKERFSLILESASTNQTSMYLCASSPRARELNTEAFFGQGTRLTVV.

In this sample, this clone turned up many times. A much larger clone sits a single nucleotide away, making a read error possible. This chain links TRBV3-1 with TRBJ2-2, with D hard to call. With 6 bases removed from V and 8 bases from J, the gap between germline ends came to 16 bases. The germline CDR1 and CDR2 sequences are LGHDT and YNNKEL (reference sequence). CDR3 size: 14 residues. The CDR3 here is CASRPEQMRGELFF. The DNA for the CDR3 is TGTGCCAGCAGACCCGAACAAATGCGGGGGGAGCTGTTTTTT.

A word on this clone: Mismatch with germline at one junction end may stem from a read error. The CDR3 region has the DNA TGTGCCACCTCATGGGTGGCAAGGGAAGATACCCAGTACTTC. Its protein product is CATSWVAREDTQYF. This chain joins TRBV6-2 or TRBV6-3 and TRBJ2-5; D not certain. The CDR3 covers 14 residues. Germline V gene sequence: CDR1 MNHEY, CDR2 SVGEGT.

This clone was observed a handful of times. V is TRBV12-3 or TRBV12-4 and J is TRBJ2-1; D is unresolved. This CDR3 has 13 amino acids. V was trimmed by 3 bases and J by 5 bases, leaving 8 bases between them. Here the CDR3 reads CASSFGRDNEQFF. Here the CDR3 DNA reads TGTGCCAGCAGTTTTGGACGGGACAATGAGCAGTTCTTC.

This clone was found many times. This sequence joins TRBV19 and TRBJ1-5; a weak D match, TRBD1 (6 bases). Trimming left V 7 bases short and J 4 bases short, with 14 bases between. This CDR3 is 14 amino acids long. Germline values: CDR1 LNHDA, CDR2 SQIVND (reference sequence). In nucleotides, the CDR3 is TGTGCCAGTAACAGAGACAGGACAAATCAGCCCCAGCATTTT. Translated: CASNRDRTNQPQHF. Variable domain in full (rest from reference TRBV19 and TRBJ1-5): DGGITQSPKYLFRKEGQNVTLSCEQNLNHDAMYWYRQDPGQGLRLIYYSQIVNDFQKGDIAEGYSVSREKKESFPLTVTSAQKNPTAFYLCASNRDRTNQPQHFGDGTRLSIL.

This clone was found many times. An end of the junction does not agree with germline; a read error may underlie this. This chain links TRBV9 with TRBJ2-1; 12 nucleotides match TRBD2. CDR3 length equals 16 residues. The germline CDR1 and CDR2 sequences are SGDLS and YYNGEE. The CDR3 region is CAGSEGGLAGYNEQFF. Written as DNA, the CDR3 is TGTGCCGGCAGCGAGGGAGGACTAGCGGGGTACAATGAGCAGTTCTTC. The whole variable domain, filled in from reference TRBV9 and TRBJ2-1, reads DSGVTQTPKHLITATGQRVTLRCSPRSGDLSVYWYQQSLDQGLQFLIQYYNGEERAKGNILERFSAQQFPDLHSELNLSSLELGDSALYFCAGSEGGLAGYNEQFFGPGTRLTVL.

A few counts support this clone. The CDR3 is CASSLISQTNTGELFF. The CDR3 region has the DNA TGTGCCAGCAGCTTAATATCTCAAACGAACACCGGGGAGCTGTTTTTT. V gene TRBV11-2 combines with J gene TRBJ2-2; D is unresolved. Between the trimmed V and J ends, which lost 2 bases and 0 bases, there was a span of 10 bases. The length of the CDR3 is 16 residues. Germline V lookup: CDR1 SGHAT, CDR2 FQNNGV.

This clone is deemed medium-sized (0.01 to 0.1%). The chain couples TRBV28 to TRBJ1-1; 10 nucleotides match TRBD1. V dropped 5 bases and J dropped 0; count of bases not matched to a gene: 6. Germline V lookup: CDR1 MDHEN, CDR2 SYDVKM. The CDR3 loop spans 16 amino acids. CDR3 nucleotides: TGTGCCAGCAGTCTCCCGACAGGGGGCATGAACACTGAAGCTTTCTTT. This gives the protein CASSLPTGGMNTEAFF. Full variable domain (rest looked up from reference TRBV28 and TRBJ1-1): DVKVTQSSRYLVKRTGEKVFLECVQDMDHENMFWYRQDPGLGLRLIYFSYDVKMKEKGDIPEGYSVSREKKERFSLILESASTNQTSMYLCASSLPTGGMNTEAFFGQGTRLTVV.

This clone was counted many times. The chain links TRBV20-1 to TRBJ2-6; D is possibly TRBD1 (6 bases). The CDR3 contains 14 residues. CDR1 DFQATT and CDR2 SNEGSKA come from the germline V gene (reference sequence). The CDR3 DNA sequence: TGCAGCCCCAGGGGCCTTTCTGGGGCCAACGTCCTGACTTTC. Its translation: CSPRGLSGANVLTF.

This clone was observed a handful of times. V is TRBV28 and J is TRBJ1-4; tentatively, D is TRBD1 (5 bases). The V end was cut by 3 bases, the J end by 8 bases, with 13 bases between. Germline V CDR1 and CDR2: MDHEN, SYDVKM. CDR3 length: 14 residues. In nucleotides, the CDR3 is TGTGCCAGCAGTTTCCAGGGATCCGGCGAAAAACTGTTTTTT. The encoded protein is CASSFQGSGEKLFF.

Sample share makes this clone medium-sized (0.01 to 0.1%). The V and J genes are TRBV6-5 and TRBJ2-7; the D gene is possibly TRBD1 (5 bases). The germline V gene encodes CDR1 MNHEY and CDR2 SVGAGI. V lost 0 bases, J lost 0 bases, and 12 bases lay in between. The CDR3 sequence is 16 residues long. The CDR3 reads CASSYSLRGRSYEQYF. CDR3 nucleotides: TGTGCCAGCAGTTACTCGTTAAGGGGCCGCTCCTACGAGCAGTACTTC.

This clone was seen ten or more times. The chain joins TRBV10-1 to TRBJ2-1, with 10 nucleotides matching TRBD1. This CDR3 is built from 15 residues. V lost 3 bases to trimming and J lost 8 bases; unmatched junction nucleotides: 7. The germline CDR1 and CDR2 sequences are WNHNN and SYGVQD (reference sequence). The CDR3 DNA follows: TGCGCCAGCAGTGAAGGGACAGGGGATGTCCATGAGCAGTTCTTC. Residues: CASSEGTGDVHEQFF.

This clone was seen ten or more times. The CDR3 region has the DNA TGTGCCAGCAGCGTGGGACCGAACACCGGGGAGCTGTTTTTT. Its translation is CASSVGPNTGELFF. The gene calls are TRBV5-8 and TRBJ2-2; D is possibly TRBD1 or TRBD2 (5 bases each). Germline V CDR1 and CDR2: SGHTS, YDEGEE. The CDR3 spans 14 residues. Trimming shortened V by 4 bases and J by 0 bases, and 7 bases separated the two germline ends.

This clone was found many times. The CDR3 nucleotides read TGTGCCAGCAGCTTAGACAGGGCGGATACGCAGTATTTT. This gives the protein CASSLDRADTQYF. This rearrangement joins TRBV11-3 to TRBJ2-3; tentatively, D is TRBD1 (5 bases). The CDR3 runs 13 residues. CDR1 and CDR2 from the germline V gene are SGHNT and YENEEA. With 0 bases removed from V and 6 bases from J, the gap between germline ends came to 7 bases.

In this sample, this clone turned up many times. The rearrangement links TRBV20-1 to TRBJ2-1; TRBD2 agrees at 10 bases. The CDR3 is made up of 16 amino acids. The V and J ends lost 5 bases and 6 bases, in that order; junction bases with no gene match: 13. CDR1 is DFQATT and CDR2 is SNEGSKA in the germline V gene (reference sequence). The CDR3 protein is CSADRPLAGVSNEQFF. CDR3 coding DNA: TGCAGTGCTGACAGACCCCTAGCGGGAGTTAGCAATGAGCAGTTCTTC.

In its sample, this clone was seen many times. This rearrangement joins TRBV2 to TRBJ2-5; unclear D gene. Deletions cut 5 bases from V and 2 bases from J, with 12 bases between. The CDR3 has 14 amino acids. Germline V gene sequence: CDR1 SNHLY, CDR2 FYNNEI. The CDR3: CASSLDFPQETQYF. In DNA form, the CDR3 reads TGTGCCAGCAGTCTAGACTTTCCACAAGAGACCCAGTACTTC.

J is TRBJ2-7 and V is TRBV6-1, with TRBD1 identical over 7 bases. Germline assignment: CDR1 MNHNS and CDR2 SASEGT. Losses at the gene ends were 6 bases for V and 6 bases for J; bases not matched to a gene: 8. This CDR3 has 13 residues. CDR3 region: CASSGTAVVEQYF. Here the CDR3 DNA reads TGTGCCAGCAGCGGGACAGCGGTGGTCGAGCAGTACTTC.

In its sample, this clone was seen a few times. The CDR3 does not close with the conserved phenylalanine or tryptophan, likely indicating a read error. The rearrangement joins TRBV6-1 to TRBJ2-7; tentatively, D is TRBD1 (5 bases). Trimming left V 7 bases short and J 3 bases short, with 16 bases between. The germline V gene encodes CDR1 MNHNS and CDR2 SASEGT. This CDR3 is built from 14 residues. The CDR3 nucleotides are TGTGCCAGCACAGGCAGACAGCCCGTCTACGAGCAGTACCTC. This translates into CASTGRQPVYEQYL.

The genes are TRBV6-1 and TRBJ1-2; D may be TRBD1 (5 bases). V shed 0 bases and J shed 8 bases, with 16 bases lying between them. Germline CDR1 MNHNS, CDR2 SASEGT. This CDR3 comprises 15 residues. The CDR3 DNA sequence: TGTGCCAGCAGTGAAGCAAGGAGCAGGGTCGACGGCTACACCTTC. Translated: CASSEARSRVDGYTF.

In this sample, this clone turned up many times. V is TRBV6-1 and J is TRBJ1-1, with TRBD1 matching 7 bases. V was pared by 6 bases and J by 3 bases, with 7 bases of the junction left unmatched. The CDR3 runs 14 residues. Germline V gives CDR1 MNHNS, CDR2 SASEGT. The CDR3 DNA reads as TGTGCCAGCAGAGCAGGGGGACCCTACACTGAAGCTTTCTTT. It specifies CASRAGGPYTEAFF.

This clone was observed many times. The V call is TRBV6-4, the J call TRBJ2-3, with D hard to call. V was shortened by 3 bases and J by 0 bases, with 7 bases between the two germline ends. CDR3 length: 14 residues. Germline V gene data show CDR1 as MRHNA and CDR2 as SNTAGT. The CDR3 is CASSEAYSTDTQYF. The CDR3 DNA reads TGTGCCAGCAGTGAAGCGTACAGCACAGATACGCAGTATTTT.

This clone was recorded at least ten times. The chain carries TRBV30 and TRBJ1-5; D call uncertain. Germline V gene lookup returns CDR1 GTSNPN and CDR2 SVGIG (reference sequence). Trimming stripped 2 bases from V and 4 bases from J, with 12 bases between. This CDR3 is 14 amino acids long. The CDR3: CAWSIVTRNQPQHF. In DNA, the CDR3 is TGTGCCTGGAGTATCGTGACACGGAATCAGCCCCAGCATTTT. Combining the CDR3 with reference TRBV30 and TRBJ1-5 gives the whole variable domain SQTIHQWPATLVQPVGSPLSLECTVEGTSNPNLYWYRQAAGRGLQLLFYSVGIGQISSEVPQNLSASRPQDRQFILSSKKLLLSDSGFYLCAWSIVTRNQPQHFGDGTRLSIL.

This clone has more than one count but fewer than ten. A single base separates this from a much larger clone, so it may be a read error. This CDR3 is also generated by other DNA sequences in the sample. The V call is TRBV29-1, the J call TRBJ2-7, with 10 bases lining up with TRBD2. With V trimmed by 1 base and J by 2 bases, 11 bases remained unmatched. Germline lookup yields CDR1 SQVTM and CDR2 ANQGSEA. The CDR3 contains 17 residues. The CDR3 region is CSVEGIAGGLPTYEQYF. Written as DNA, the CDR3 is TGCAGCGTTGAAGGAATAGCGGGAGGTCTCCCTACCTACGAGCAGTACTTC.

This clone appeared a few times. The chain carries TRBV7-2 and TRBJ2-1, with D unclear. V was cut by 5 bases and J by 3 bases, with 14 bases left in between. Germline CDR1 is SGHTA and CDR2 is FQGNSA. CDR3 size: 15 residues. Here the CDR3 DNA reads TGTGCCAGCAGCCTAGACATGGGTAACTACAATGAGCAGTTCTTC. Translation: CASSLDMGNYNEQFF.